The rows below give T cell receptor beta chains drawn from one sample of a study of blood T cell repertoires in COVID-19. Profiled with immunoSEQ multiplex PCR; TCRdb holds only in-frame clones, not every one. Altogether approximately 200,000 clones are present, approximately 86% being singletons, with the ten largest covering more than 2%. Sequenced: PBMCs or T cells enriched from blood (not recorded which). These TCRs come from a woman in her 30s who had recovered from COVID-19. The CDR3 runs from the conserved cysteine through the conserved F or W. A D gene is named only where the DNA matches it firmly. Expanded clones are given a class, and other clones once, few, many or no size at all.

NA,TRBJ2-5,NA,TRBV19,CASSIGLVETQYF,TGTGCCAGTAGTATAGGACTAGTGGAGACCCAGTACTTC
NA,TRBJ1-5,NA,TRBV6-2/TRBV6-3,CASSTSKRKNQPQHF,TGTGCCAGCAGTACCTCCAAGAGGAAAAATCAGCCCCAGCATTTT
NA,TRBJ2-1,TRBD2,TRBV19,CASSIGGAGGVYEQFF,TGTGCCAGTAGTATAGGCGGTGCGGGAGGGGTATATGAGCAGTTCTTC
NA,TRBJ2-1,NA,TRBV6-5,CASSLSGSYNEQFF,TGTGCCAGCAGTCTTAGCGGCTCCTACAATGAGCAGTTCTTC
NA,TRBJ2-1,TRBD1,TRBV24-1,CATSDRDSLHEQFF,TGTGCCACCAGTGATCGGGACAGCCTCCATGAGCAGTTCTTC
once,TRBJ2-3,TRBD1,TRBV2,CASSDWGQPQDTQYF,TGTGCCAGCAGTGATTGGGGACAGCCCCAAGATACGCAGTATTTT
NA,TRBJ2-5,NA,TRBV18,CASSDSLTGTQYF,TGTGCCAGCTCAGATTCTCTTACGGGGACCCAGTACTTC
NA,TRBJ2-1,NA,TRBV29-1,CSVDPGQGLYNEQFF,TGCAGCGTTGACCCGGGACAAGGACTCTACAATGAGCAGTTCTTC
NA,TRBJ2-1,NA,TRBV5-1,CASSPETEQFF,TGCGCCAGCAGCCCTGAGACAGAGCAGTTCTTC
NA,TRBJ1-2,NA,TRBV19,CASSRTGEGYTF,TGTGCCAGTAGTCGTACGGGGGAAGGCTACACCTTC
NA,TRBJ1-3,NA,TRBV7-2,CASSLGRSLAGNTIYF,TGTGCCAGCAGCCTCGGTAGGAGTTTGGCTGGAAACACCATATATTTT
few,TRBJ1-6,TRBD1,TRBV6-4,CASSDGQGNSPLHF,TGTGCCAGCAGTGACGGACAGGGGAATTCACCCCTCCACTTT
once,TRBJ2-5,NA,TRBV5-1,CASSLEALQETQYF,TGCGCCAGCAGCTTGGAAGCCCTCCAAGAGACCCAGTACTTC
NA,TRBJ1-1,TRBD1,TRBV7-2,CASSARDRAGRTEAFF,TGTGCCAGCAGCGCCCGGGACAGGGCGGGCAGAACTGAAGCTTTCTTT
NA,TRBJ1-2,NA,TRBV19,CASSIVGAEINYGYTF,TGTGCCAGTAGTATAGTTGGGGCAGAAATTAACTATGGCTACACCTTC
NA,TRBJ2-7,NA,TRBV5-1,CASREAYEQYF,TGCGCCAGCAGGGAGGCCTACGAGCAGTACTTC
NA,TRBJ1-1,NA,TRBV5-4,CASSQASTDTEAFF,TGTGCCAGCAGCCAGGCCTCAACTGATACTGAAGCTTTCTTT
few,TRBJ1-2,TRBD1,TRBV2,CASNGQGYGYTF,TGTGCCAGCAACGGACAGGGATATGGCTACACCTTC
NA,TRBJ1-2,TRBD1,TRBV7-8,CASSAQRGRVDGYTF,TGTGCCAGCAGCGCTCAAAGGGGGCGGGTAGATGGCTACACCTTC
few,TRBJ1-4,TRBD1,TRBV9,CASSVGDSRDKLFF,TGTGCCAGCAGCGTAGGGGACAGCCGTGATAAACTGTTTTTT
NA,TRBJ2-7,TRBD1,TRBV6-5,CASSYSTGNEQYF,TGTGCCAGCAGTTACTCGACAGGGAACGAGCAGTACTTC
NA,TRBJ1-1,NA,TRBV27,CASSLARRDSSVTFF,TGTGCCAGCAGTTTGGCGAGACGAGACAGTAGTGTAACTTTCTTT
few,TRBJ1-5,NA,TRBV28,CASSPNVRGNQPQHF,TGTGCCAGCAGTCCCAACGTTCGGGGGAATCAGCCCCAGCATTTT
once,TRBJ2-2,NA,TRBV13,CASSLPTGNTGELFF,TGTGCCAGCAGTTTGCCTACAGGGAACACCGGGGAGCTGTTTTTT
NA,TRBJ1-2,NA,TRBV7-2,CASSLVSSNYGYTF,TGTGCCAGCAGCTTAGTTTCCTCTAACTATGGCTACACCTTC
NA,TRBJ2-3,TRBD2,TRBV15,CATSRELAGEGDTQYF,TGTGCCACCAGCAGAGAACTAGCGGGAGAAGGAGATACGCAGTATTTT
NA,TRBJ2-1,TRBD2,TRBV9,CASSVVSGRYNEQFF,TGTGCCAGCAGCGTTGTCAGCGGGAGGTACAATGAGCAGTTCTTC